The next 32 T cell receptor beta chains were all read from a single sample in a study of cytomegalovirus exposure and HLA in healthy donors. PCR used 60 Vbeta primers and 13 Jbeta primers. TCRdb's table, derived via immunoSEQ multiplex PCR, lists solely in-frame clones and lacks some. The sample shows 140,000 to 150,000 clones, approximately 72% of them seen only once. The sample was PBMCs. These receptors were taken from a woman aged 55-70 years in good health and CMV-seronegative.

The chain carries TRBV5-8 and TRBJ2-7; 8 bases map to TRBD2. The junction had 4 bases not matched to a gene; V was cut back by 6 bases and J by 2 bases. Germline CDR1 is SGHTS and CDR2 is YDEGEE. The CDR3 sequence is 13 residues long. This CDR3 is CASNLGLAYEQYF. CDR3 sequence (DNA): TGTGCCAGCAACCTGGGACTAGCCTACGAGCAGTACTTC.

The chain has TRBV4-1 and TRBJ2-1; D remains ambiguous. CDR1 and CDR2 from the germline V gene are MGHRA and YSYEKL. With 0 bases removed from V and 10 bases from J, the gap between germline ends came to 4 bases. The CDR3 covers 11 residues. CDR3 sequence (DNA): TGCGCCAGCAGCCAAGAACAAGAGCAGTTCTTC. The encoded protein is CASSQEQEQFF.

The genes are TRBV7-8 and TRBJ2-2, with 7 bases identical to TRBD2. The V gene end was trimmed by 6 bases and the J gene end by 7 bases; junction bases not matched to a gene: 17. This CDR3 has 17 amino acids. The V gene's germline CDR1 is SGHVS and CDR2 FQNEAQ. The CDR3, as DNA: TGTGCCAGCAGTCCTACCGCGAGGACTAGTTCCGTCGGGGAGCTGTTTTTT. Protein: CASSPTARTSSVGELFF. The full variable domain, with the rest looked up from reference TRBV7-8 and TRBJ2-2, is GAGVSQSPRYKVAKRGQDVALRCDPISGHVSLFWYQQALGQGPEFLTYFQNEAQLDKSGLPSDRFFAERPEGSVSTLKIQRTQQEDSAVYLCASSPTARTSSVGELFFGEGSRLTVL.

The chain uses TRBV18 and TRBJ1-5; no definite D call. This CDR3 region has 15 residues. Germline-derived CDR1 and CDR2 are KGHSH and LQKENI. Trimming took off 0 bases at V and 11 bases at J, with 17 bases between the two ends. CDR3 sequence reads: CASSPPNRPIGAQHF. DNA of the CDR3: TGTGCCAGCTCACCACCGAACCGGCCGATCGGGGCCCAGCATTTT.

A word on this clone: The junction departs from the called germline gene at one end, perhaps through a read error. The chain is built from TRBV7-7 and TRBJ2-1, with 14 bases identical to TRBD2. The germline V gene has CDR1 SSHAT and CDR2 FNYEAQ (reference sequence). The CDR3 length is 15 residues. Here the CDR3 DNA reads TGTGCTAGCAGCCTGACTAGCGGGGGGGTCGGTGAGCAGTTCTTC. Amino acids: CASSLTSGGVGEQFF.

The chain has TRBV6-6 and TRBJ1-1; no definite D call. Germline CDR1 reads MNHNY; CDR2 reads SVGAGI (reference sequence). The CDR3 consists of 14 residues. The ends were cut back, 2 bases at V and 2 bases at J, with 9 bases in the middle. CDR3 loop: CASSYVQRNTEAFF. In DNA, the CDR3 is TGTGCCAGCAGTTACGTACAACGTAACACTGAAGCTTTCTTT.

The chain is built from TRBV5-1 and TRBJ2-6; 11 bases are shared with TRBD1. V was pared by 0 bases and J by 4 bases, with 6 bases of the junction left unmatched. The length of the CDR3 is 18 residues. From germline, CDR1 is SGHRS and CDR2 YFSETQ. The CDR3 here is CASSLAGQGAAGANVLTF. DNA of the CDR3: TGCGCCAGCAGCTTGGCTGGACAGGGGGCGGCGGGGGCCAACGTCCTGACTTTC.

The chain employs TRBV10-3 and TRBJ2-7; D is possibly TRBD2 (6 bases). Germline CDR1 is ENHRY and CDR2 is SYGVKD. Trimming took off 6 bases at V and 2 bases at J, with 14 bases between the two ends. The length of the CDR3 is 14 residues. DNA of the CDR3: TGTGCCATCAGCTCCGGGACTGGAGCCTACGAGCAGTACTTC. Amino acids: CAISSGTGAYEQYF.

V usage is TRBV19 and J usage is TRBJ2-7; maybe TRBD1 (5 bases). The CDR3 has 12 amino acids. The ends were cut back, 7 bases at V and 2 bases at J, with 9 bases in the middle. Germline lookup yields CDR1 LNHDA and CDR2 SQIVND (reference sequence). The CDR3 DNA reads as TGTGCCAGTACGGACACTACCTACGAGCAGTACTTC. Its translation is CASTDTTYEQYF.

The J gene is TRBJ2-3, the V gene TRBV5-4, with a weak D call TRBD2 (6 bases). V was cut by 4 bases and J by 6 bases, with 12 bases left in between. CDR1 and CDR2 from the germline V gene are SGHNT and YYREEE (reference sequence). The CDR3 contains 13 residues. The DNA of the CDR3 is TGTGCCAGCAGCCCGCGGGACTTCGATACGCAGTATTTT. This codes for CASSPRDFDTQYF.

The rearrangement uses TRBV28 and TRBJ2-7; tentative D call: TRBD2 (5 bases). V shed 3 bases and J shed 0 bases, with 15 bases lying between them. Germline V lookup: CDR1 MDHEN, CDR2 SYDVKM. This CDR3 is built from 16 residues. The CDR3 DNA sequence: TGTGCCAGCAGTTTTTCTCTCGGAGGTAGCTCCTACGAGCAGTACTTC. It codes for CASSFSLGGSSYEQYF. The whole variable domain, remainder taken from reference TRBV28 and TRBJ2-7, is DVKVTQSSRYLVKRTGEKVFLECVQDMDHENMFWYRQDPGLGLRLIYFSYDVKMKEKGDIPEGYSVSREKKERFSLILESASTNQTSMYLCASSFSLGGSSYEQYFGPGTRLTVT.

DNA of the CDR3: TGTGCCAGCAGTTACTCTAGGGGCCGTAAATACAATGAGCAGTTCTTC. Its translation: CASSYSRGRKYNEQFF. The chain joins TRBV6-5 to TRBJ2-1, with D perhaps TRBD1 (5 bases). Germline V CDR1 and CDR2: MNHEY, SVGAGI. The V gene lost 0 bases and the J gene lost 4 bases, with 13 bases spanning the gap. This CDR3 is built from 16 residues.

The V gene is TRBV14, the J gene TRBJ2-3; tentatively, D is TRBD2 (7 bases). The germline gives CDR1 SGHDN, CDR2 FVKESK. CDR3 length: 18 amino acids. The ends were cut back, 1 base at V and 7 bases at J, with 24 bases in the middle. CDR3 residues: CASSQVNRGLQAGHTQYF. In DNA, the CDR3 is TGTGCCAGCAGCCAAGTTAACCGGGGGCTCCAAGCGGGACATACGCAGTATTTT.

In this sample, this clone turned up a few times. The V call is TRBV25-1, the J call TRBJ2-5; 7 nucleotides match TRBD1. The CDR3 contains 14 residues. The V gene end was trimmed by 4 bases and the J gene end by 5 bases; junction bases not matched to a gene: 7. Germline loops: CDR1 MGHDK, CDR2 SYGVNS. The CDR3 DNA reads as TGTGCCAGCAGTGCCCCCAGGGGGTCGGAGACCCAGTACTTC. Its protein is CASSAPRGSETQYF.

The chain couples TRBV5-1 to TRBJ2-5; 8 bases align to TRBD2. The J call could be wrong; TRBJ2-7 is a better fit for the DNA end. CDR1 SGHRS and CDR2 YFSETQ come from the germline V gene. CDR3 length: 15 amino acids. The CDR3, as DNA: TGCGCCAGCAGCTTGGGTTCGGGGGGGAGCTACGAGCAGTACTTC. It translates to CASSLGSGGSYEQYF.

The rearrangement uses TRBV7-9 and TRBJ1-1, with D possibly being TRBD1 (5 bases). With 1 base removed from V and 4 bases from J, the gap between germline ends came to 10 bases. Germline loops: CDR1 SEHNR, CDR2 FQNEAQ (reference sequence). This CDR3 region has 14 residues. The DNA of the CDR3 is TGTGCCAGCAGCTTAGAGGGGCAGGGCACTGAAGCTTTCTTT. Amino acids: CASSLEGQGTEAFF.

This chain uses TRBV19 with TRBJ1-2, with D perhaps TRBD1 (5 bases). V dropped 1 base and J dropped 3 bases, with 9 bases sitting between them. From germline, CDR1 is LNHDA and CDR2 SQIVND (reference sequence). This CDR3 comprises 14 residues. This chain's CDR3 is CASSIGQFDYGYTF. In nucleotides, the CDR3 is TGTGCCAGTAGTATAGGACAGTTCGACTATGGCTACACCTTC. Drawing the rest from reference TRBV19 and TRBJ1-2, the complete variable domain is DGGITQSPKYLFRKEGQNVTLSCEQNLNHDAMYWYRQDPGQGLRLIYYSQIVNDFQKGDIAEGYSVSREKKESFPLTVTSAQKNPTAFYLCASSIGQFDYGYTFGSGTRLTVV.

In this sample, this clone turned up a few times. The CDR3 sequence is CASGNRNSPLHF. CDR3 bases: TGTGCCAGCGGAAACAGGAATTCACCCCTCCACTTT. The chain recombines TRBV27 with TRBJ1-6, with a possible D match to TRBD1 (5 bases). This CDR3 region has 12 residues. The germline CDR1 and CDR2 sequences are MNHEY and SMNVEV (reference sequence). V was pared by 8 bases and J by 7 bases, with 9 bases between.

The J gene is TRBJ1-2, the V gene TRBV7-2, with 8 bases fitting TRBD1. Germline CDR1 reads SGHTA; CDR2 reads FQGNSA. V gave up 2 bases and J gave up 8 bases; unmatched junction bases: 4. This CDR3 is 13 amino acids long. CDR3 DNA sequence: TGTGCCAGCAGCTTAAATACAGGGGGGGGCTACACCTTC. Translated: CASSLNTGGGYTF. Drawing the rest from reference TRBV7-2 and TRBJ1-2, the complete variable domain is GAGVSQSPSNKVTEKGKDVELRCDPISGHTALYWYRQSLGQGLEFLIYFQGNSAPDKSGLPSDRFSAERTGGSVSTLTIQRTQQEDSAVYLCASSLNTGGGYTFGSGTRLTVV.

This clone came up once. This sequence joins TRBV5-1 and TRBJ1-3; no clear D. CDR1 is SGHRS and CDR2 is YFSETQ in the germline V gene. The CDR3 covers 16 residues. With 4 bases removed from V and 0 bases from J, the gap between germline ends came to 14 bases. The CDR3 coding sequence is TGCGCCAGCAGCCCGGATGGGCCCGGCTCTGGAAACACCATATATTTT. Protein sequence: CASSPDGPGSGNTIYF. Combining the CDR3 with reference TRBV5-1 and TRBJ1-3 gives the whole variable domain KAGVTQTPRYLIKTRGQQVTLSCSPISGHRSVSWYQQTPGQGLQFLFEYFSETQRNKGNFPGRFSGRQFSNSRSEMNVSTLELGDSALYLCASSPDGPGSGNTIYFGEGSWLTVV.

The CDR3 protein is CASSSQGRRTEAFF. As DNA, the CDR3 is TGTGCCAGCAGCTCACAGGGGCGGCGGACTGAAGCTTTCTTT. The chain employs TRBV7-2 and TRBJ1-1, with 7 bases matching TRBD1. The CDR3 sequence is 14 residues long. V dropped 4 bases and J dropped 5; count of bases not matched to a gene: 7. Germline assignment: CDR1 SGHTA and CDR2 FQGNSA.

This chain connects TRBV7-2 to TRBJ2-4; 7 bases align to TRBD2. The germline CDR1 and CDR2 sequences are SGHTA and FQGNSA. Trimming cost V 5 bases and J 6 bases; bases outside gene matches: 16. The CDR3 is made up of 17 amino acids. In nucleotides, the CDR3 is TGTGCCAGCAGCGTCACTACAGGCGGGGGTGGGAGAAACATTCAGTACTTC. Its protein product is CASSVTTGGGGRNIQYF.

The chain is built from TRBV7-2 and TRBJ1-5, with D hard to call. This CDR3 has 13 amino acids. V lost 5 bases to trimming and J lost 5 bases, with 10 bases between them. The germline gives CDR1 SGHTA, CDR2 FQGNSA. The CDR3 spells CASSPYLDQPQHF. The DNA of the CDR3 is TGTGCCAGCAGCCCCTATTTGGATCAGCCCCAGCATTTT.

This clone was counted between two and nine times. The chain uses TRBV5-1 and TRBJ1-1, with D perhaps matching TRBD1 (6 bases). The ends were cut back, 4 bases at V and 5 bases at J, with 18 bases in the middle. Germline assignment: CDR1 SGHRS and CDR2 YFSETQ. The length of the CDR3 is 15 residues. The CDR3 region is CASSQSAGAETEAFF. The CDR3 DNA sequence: TGCGCCAGCAGCCAGTCGGCGGGGGCGGAAACTGAAGCTTTCTTT. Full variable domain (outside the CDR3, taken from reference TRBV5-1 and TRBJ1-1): KAGVTQTPRYLIKTRGQQVTLSCSPISGHRSVSWYQQTPGQGLQFLFEYFSETQRNKGNFPGRFSGRQFSNSRSEMNVSTLELGDSALYLCASSQSAGAETEAFFGQGTRLTVV.

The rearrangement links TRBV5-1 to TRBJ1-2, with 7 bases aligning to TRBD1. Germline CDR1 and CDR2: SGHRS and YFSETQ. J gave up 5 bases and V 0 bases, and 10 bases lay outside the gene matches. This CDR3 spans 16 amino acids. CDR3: CASSLGGTEARYGYTF. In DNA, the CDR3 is TGCGCCAGCAGCTTGGGTGGGACAGAGGCTCGTTATGGCTACACCTTC.

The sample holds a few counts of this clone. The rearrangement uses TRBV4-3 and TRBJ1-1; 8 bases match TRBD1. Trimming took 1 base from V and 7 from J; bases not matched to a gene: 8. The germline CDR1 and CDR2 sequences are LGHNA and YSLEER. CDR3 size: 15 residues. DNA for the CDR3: TGCGCCAGCAGCCAAGGGGCAGGGGGCTTGGATGAAGCTTTCTTT. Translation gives CASSQGAGGLDEAFF.

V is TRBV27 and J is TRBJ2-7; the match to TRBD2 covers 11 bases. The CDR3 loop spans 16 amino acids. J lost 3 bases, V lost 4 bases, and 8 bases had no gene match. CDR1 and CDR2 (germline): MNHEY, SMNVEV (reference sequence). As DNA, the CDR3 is TGTGCCAGCAGTTCCCAACGGACTAGCGGGTACTACGAGCAGTACTTC. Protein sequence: CASSSQRTSGYYEQYF.

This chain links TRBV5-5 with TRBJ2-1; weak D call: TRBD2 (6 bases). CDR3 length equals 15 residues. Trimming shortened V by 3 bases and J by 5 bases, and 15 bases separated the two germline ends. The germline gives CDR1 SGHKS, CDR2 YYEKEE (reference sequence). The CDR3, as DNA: TGTGCCAGCAGCTGGCTCGGGACTCCTAACAATGAGCAGTTCTTC. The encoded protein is CASSWLGTPNNEQFF.

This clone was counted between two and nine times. The CDR3 DNA reads TGTGCCAGCAGTTACTTGACTAGTGAGGATCGAGAGACCCAGTACTTC. Encoded protein: CASSYLTSEDRETQYF. V gene TRBV6-5 combines with J gene TRBJ2-5; D is perhaps TRBD2 (6 bases). CDR1 and CDR2 (germline): MNHEY, SVGAGI. The CDR3 consists of 16 residues. V lost 1 base to trimming and J lost 4 bases, with 16 bases between them.

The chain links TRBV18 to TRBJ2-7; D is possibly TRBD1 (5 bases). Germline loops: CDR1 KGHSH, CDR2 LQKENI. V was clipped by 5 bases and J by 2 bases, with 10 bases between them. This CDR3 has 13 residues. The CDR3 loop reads CASSTQGTYEQYF. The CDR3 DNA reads TGTGCCAGCTCAACCCAGGGAACCTACGAGCAGTACTTC.

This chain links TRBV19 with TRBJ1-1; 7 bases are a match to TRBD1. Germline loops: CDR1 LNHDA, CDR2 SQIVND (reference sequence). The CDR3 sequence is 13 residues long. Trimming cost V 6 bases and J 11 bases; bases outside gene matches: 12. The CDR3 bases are TGTGCCAGTAGCCGGGTGTTGGGACAGTGGGCTTTCTTT. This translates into CASSRVLGQWAFF.

DNA for the CDR3: TGTGCTAGTGGTTTGACTTCGGGAAACACCATATATTTT. The encoded protein is CASGLTSGNTIYF. The chain is built from TRBV12-5 and TRBJ1-3; unclear D gene. Between the trimmed V and J ends, which lost 2 bases and 4 bases, there was a span of 6 bases. The germline gives CDR1 LGHNT, CDR2 FRNRAP. There are 13 residues in the CDR3. Filled out from reference TRBV12-5 and TRBJ1-3, the complete variable domain reads DARVTQTPRHKVTEMGQEVTMRCQPILGHNTVFWYRQTMMQGLELLAYFRNRAPLDDSGMPKDRFSAEMPDATLATLKIQPSEPRDSAVYFCASGLTSGNTIYFGEGSWLTVV.